This is a list of T cell receptor beta chains from one sample in a study of graft-versus-host responses after intestinal transplantation. Which antigens these TCRs recognize remains unknown. Sequencing was performed with immunoSEQ multiplex PCR; in TCRdb, only in-frame clones are kept and a portion is missing. Of more than 95,000 clones listed, about 90% are singletons. The sample consisted of unstimulated CD4+ T cells sorted from spleen or lymph node cells, taken before intestinal transplant. The receptors were sampled from a human donor who received an intestinal transplant. Both conserved end residues are part of each CDR3. The D gene is left open where the match is weak. Rows may omit the clone size; those that give it use once, few, many or a size class.

clone_size: -
v_call: TRBV6-1
d_call: TRBD2
j_call: TRBJ2-1
cdr3_aa: CASSEAGGLVVEQFF
cdr3_nt: TGTGCCAGCAGTGAAGCGGGGGGACTAGTGGTTGAGCAGTTCTTC

clone_size: -
v_call: TRBV9
d_call: TRBD2
j_call: TRBJ2-7
cdr3_aa: CASSTYPGLASEQYF
cdr3_nt: TGTGCCAGCAGCACCTACCCGGGACTAGCTTCCGAGCAGTACTTC

clone_size: -
v_call: TRBV6-5
d_call: -
j_call: TRBJ2-3
cdr3_aa: CASRLYLWSDTQYF
cdr3_nt: TGTGCCAGCAGGCTCTACCTGTGGTCAGATACGCAGTATTTT

clone_size: -
v_call: TRBV5-4
d_call: -
j_call: TRBJ1-1
cdr3_aa: CASSSPLGATEAFF
cdr3_nt: TGTGCCAGCAGCTCCCCCCTAGGTGCCACTGAAGCTTTCTTT

clone_size: few
v_call: TRBV6-5
d_call: -
j_call: TRBJ1-2
cdr3_aa: CASSEGRVGGYTF
cdr3_nt: TGTGCCAGCAGTGAAGGGAGGGTCGGTGGCTACACCTTC

clone_size: -
v_call: TRBV20-1
d_call: -
j_call: TRBJ2-1
cdr3_aa: CSITQGREFF
cdr3_nt: TGCAGTATAACTCAGGGGAGGGAGTTCTTC

clone_size: -
v_call: TRBV7-2
d_call: TRBD2
j_call: TRBJ2-7
cdr3_aa: CASSRTSGSDEQYF
cdr3_nt: TGTGCCAGCAGCAGGACTAGCGGGAGTGACGAGCAGTACTTC

clone_size: -
v_call: TRBV4-1
d_call: -
j_call: TRBJ2-7
cdr3_aa: CASSLRQGGTYEQYF
cdr3_nt: TGCGCCAGCAGCCTCCGGCAGGGTGGTACCTACGAGCAGTACTTC

clone_size: -
v_call: TRBV6-5
d_call: -
j_call: TRBJ2-5
cdr3_aa: CASSYRRHRETQYF
cdr3_nt: TGTGCCAGCAGTTACCGCAGACACAGGGAGACCCAGTACTTC

clone_size: -
v_call: TRBV28
d_call: -
j_call: TRBJ1-5
cdr3_aa: CASSLVPGGYSNQPQHF
cdr3_nt: TGTGCCAGCAGTTTAGTTCCTGGCGGATATAGCAATCAGCCCCAGCATTTT

clone_size: -
v_call: TRBV10-2
d_call: -
j_call: TRBJ2-3
cdr3_aa: CASSTTGPTDTQYF
cdr3_nt: TGCGCCAGCAGTACTACGGGGCCCACAGATACGCAGTATTTT

clone_size: few
v_call: TRBV7-9
d_call: TRBD1
j_call: TRBJ1-6
cdr3_aa: CASSHGTDNSPLHF
cdr3_nt: TGTGCCAGCAGCCACGGGACAGACAATTCACCCCTCCACTTT

clone_size: -
v_call: TRBV14
d_call: -
j_call: TRBJ2-1
cdr3_aa: CASSQDPRATYNEQFF
cdr3_nt: TGTGCCAGCAGCCAAGACCCCAGGGCCACCTACAATGAGCAGTTCTTC

clone_size: once
v_call: TRBV10-3
d_call: TRBD2
j_call: TRBJ2-7
cdr3_aa: CAIRLAGSYEQYF
cdr3_nt: TGTGCCATCAGACTAGCGGGATCCTACGAGCAGTACTTC

clone_size: -
v_call: TRBV29-1
d_call: -
j_call: TRBJ2-7
cdr3_aa: CSVWSGEQYF
cdr3_nt: TGCAGCGTTTGGTCCGGCGAGCAGTACTTC

clone_size: -
v_call: TRBV5-4
d_call: -
j_call: TRBJ1-6
cdr3_aa: CASSLGTGFSPLHF
cdr3_nt: TGTGCCAGCAGCTTGGGAACAGGGTTCTCACCCCTCCACTTT

clone_size: -
v_call: TRBV7-2
d_call: -
j_call: TRBJ1-2
cdr3_aa: CASSLRQPFDTF
cdr3_nt: TGTGCCAGCAGCTTAAGACAGCCCTTCGACACCTTC

clone_size: once
v_call: TRBV19
d_call: TRBD2
j_call: TRBJ2-2
cdr3_aa: CASQTAGVAGELFF
cdr3_nt: TGTGCCAGTCAGACTGCGGGAGTAGCGGGGGAGCTGTTTTTT

clone_size: -
v_call: TRBV15
d_call: -
j_call: TRBJ1-1
cdr3_aa: CATSRDGPNTEAFF
cdr3_nt: TGTGCCACCAGCAGAGATGGTCCGAACACTGAAGCTTTCTTT

clone_size: -
v_call: TRBV2
d_call: -
j_call: TRBJ2-1
cdr3_aa: CASSEARTRYYNEQFF
cdr3_nt: TGTGCCAGCAGTGAAGCCAGGACTCGCTATTACAATGAGCAGTTCTTC

clone_size: -
v_call: TRBV6-5
d_call: -
j_call: TRBJ2-3
cdr3_aa: CASKLGSTDTQYF
cdr3_nt: TGTGCCAGCAAGCTCGGGAGTACAGATACGCAGTATTTT

clone_size: few
v_call: TRBV4-2
d_call: -
j_call: TRBJ2-1
cdr3_aa: CASSLVGDEQFF
cdr3_nt: TGTGCCAGCAGCCTAGTGGGGGATGAGCAGTTCTTC

clone_size: -
v_call: TRBV2
d_call: -
j_call: TRBJ1-5
cdr3_aa: CASSTGSNQPQHF
cdr3_nt: TGTGCCAGCAGTACAGGGAGCAATCAGCCCCAGCATTTT

clone_size: -
v_call: TRBV6-1
d_call: -
j_call: TRBJ1-6
cdr3_aa: CASSEAGGNSPLHF
cdr3_nt: TGTGCCAGCAGTGAAGCTGGGGGTAATTCACCCCTCCACTTT

clone_size: -
v_call: TRBV25-1
d_call: TRBD1
j_call: TRBJ1-4
cdr3_aa: CASAPGGTALGEKLFF
cdr3_nt: TGTGCCAGTGCCCCCGGTGGGACAGCGCTAGGGGAAAAACTGTTTTTT

clone_size: -
v_call: TRBV28
d_call: -
j_call: TRBJ1-2
cdr3_aa: CASIPQRGHYGYTF
cdr3_nt: TGTGCCAGCATCCCACAGCGGGGACACTATGGCTACACCTTC

clone_size: -
v_call: TRBV28
d_call: -
j_call: TRBJ2-2
cdr3_aa: CASSLPSMSGELFF
cdr3_nt: TGTGCCAGCAGTTTACCCTCTATGAGCGGGGAGCTGTTTTTT

clone_size: -
v_call: TRBV6-5
d_call: -
j_call: TRBJ2-7
cdr3_aa: CASSYSVSRAGEQYF
cdr3_nt: TGTGCCAGCAGTTACTCAGTTTCGCGTGCGGGCGAGCAGTACTTC

clone_size: few
v_call: TRBV27
d_call: -
j_call: TRBJ1-5
cdr3_aa: CASSSHGSNNQPQHF
cdr3_nt: TGTGCCAGCAGTTCACACGGGTCTAACAATCAGCCCCAGCATTTT

clone_size: once
v_call: TRBV11-2
d_call: TRBD1
j_call: TRBJ1-1
cdr3_aa: CASSSDRGTEAFF
cdr3_nt: TGTGCCAGCAGTTCGGACAGGGGTACTGAAGCTTTCTTT

clone_size: -
v_call: TRBV5-6
d_call: TRBD2
j_call: TRBJ2-7
cdr3_aa: CASSPPILAGLSYEQYF
cdr3_nt: TGTGCCAGCAGCCCACCGATACTAGCGGGTCTCTCCTACGAGCAGTACTTC

clone_size: few
v_call: TRBV6-5
d_call: -
j_call: TRBJ1-3
cdr3_aa: CASSYSPGAGNTIYF
cdr3_nt: TGTGCCAGCAGTTACTCGCCAGGGGCTGGAAACACCATATATTTT

clone_size: -
v_call: TRBV28
d_call: -
j_call: TRBJ2-4
cdr3_aa: CASSLYEGRNIQYF
cdr3_nt: TGTGCCAGCAGTTTATACGAAGGGCGGAACATTCAGTACTTC